This T cell receptor (beta chain) was captured in a study of T cells after yellow fever vaccination. TCRdb analysed the 5' RACE reads with MiXCR anew, one entry per CDR3 protein. The sample lists about 350,000 distinct CDR3 sequences; over 4% were seen once. This clonotype turned up a few times. The germline CDR1 and CDR2 sequences are SGDLS and YYNGEE. Deletions cut 0 bases from V and 2 bases from J, with 7 bases between. The CDR3 length is 14 residues. This rearrangement joins TRBV9 to TRBJ2-3; tentatively, D is TRBD1 (5 bases). The sequence was obtained from a man in his late teens or twenties who received the YFV17D yellow fever vaccine. The sample in question was PBMCs, obtained 5 days after the yellow fever booster vaccination. The CDR3 sequence: CASSVGRVTDTQYF. The CDR3 nucleotides read TGTGCCAGCAGCGTAGGCAGGGTCACAGATACGCAGTATTTT.